The 18 T cell receptor beta chains below come from one sample, sequenced in a study of blood T cells in healthy people across ages. With a J-beta primer mix and a sample-barcoded 5' primer, a second PCR ran about 7 to 11 cycles. Via MiXCR, TCRdb re-called the 5' RACE reads, giving one row per CDR3 protein. The data show some 1.1 million distinct CDR3 sequences, around two fifths seen once. Sequencing was performed on blood. All receptors derive from a man younger than 30 in good health.

The CDR3 sequence: CASSWGIDQPQHF. In DNA form, the CDR3 reads TGTGCCAGCAGTTGGGGGATTGATCAGCCCCAGCATTTT. The chain links TRBV27 to TRBJ1-5; weak D call: TRBD1 (5 bases). V lost 4 bases to trimming and J lost 5 bases, with 9 bases between them. Germline CDR1 is MNHEY and CDR2 is SMNVEV (reference sequence). The CDR3 length is 13 residues.

The sample holds a few counts of this clonotype. The genes are TRBV11-2 and TRBJ1-6; no firm D call. The CDR3 extends over 14 amino acids. Germline V CDR1 and CDR2: SGHAT, FQNNGV. V lost 0 bases to trimming and J lost 8 bases, with 8 bases between them. The CDR3, as DNA: TGTGCCAGCAGCTTAGAGGCAGATTATTCACCCCTCCACTTT. Translated, it gives CASSLEADYSPLHF. Based on the CDR3 plus reference TRBV11-2 and TRBJ1-6, the full variable domain is EAGVAQSPRYKIIEKRQSVAFWCNPISGHATLYWYQQILGQGPKLLIQFQNNGVVDDSQLPKDRFSAERLKGVDSTLKIQPAKLEDSAVYLCASSLEADYSPLHFGNGTRLTVT.

J is TRBJ1-1 and V is TRBV6-2 or TRBV6-3; 8 bases agree with TRBD1. This CDR3 comprises 16 residues. The germline gives CDR1 MNHEY, CDR2 SVGEGT. V was pared by 2 bases and J by 4 bases, with 9 bases of the junction left unmatched. CDR3 sequence reads: CASSYGQGARGTEAFF. CDR3 coding DNA: TGTGCCAGCAGTTACGGGCAGGGGGCGAGGGGCACTGAAGCTTTCTTT.

The V call is TRBV12-3 or TRBV12-4, the J call TRBJ2-3, with D possibly called TRBD1 or TRBD2 (7 bases each). Deletions cut 2 bases from V and 3 bases from J, with 15 bases between. This CDR3 has 16 amino acids. CDR3 sequence reads: CASSLRGQGGTDTQYF. CDR3 sequence (DNA): TGTGCCAGCAGTTTAAGGGGTCAGGGGGGGACAGATACGCAGTATTTT.

The chain employs TRBV13 and TRBJ2-7, with D possibly being TRBD1 (6 bases). CDR3 length: 16 amino acids. Germline V gene data show CDR1 as PRHDT and CDR2 as FYEKMQ (reference sequence). V was clipped by 3 bases and J by 0 bases, with 15 bases between them. The CDR3 DNA reads as TGTGCCAGCAGCTTCAAACAGGGCAAAATCTCCTACGAGCAGTACTTC. Protein sequence: CASSFKQGKISYEQYF.

The V and J genes are TRBV3-1 and TRBJ2-1, with unresolved D. CDR3 length equals 14 residues. Trimming took off 2 bases at V and 3 bases at J, with 8 bases between the two ends. CDR1 is LGHDT and CDR2 is YNNKEL in the germline V gene (reference sequence). CDR3 DNA: TGTGCCAGCAGCCAACCGGGCGGCTACAATGAGCAGTTCTTC. It yields the protein CASSQPGGYNEQFF.

Note on this clonotype: A much larger clone lies one base from this, so it may be a read error. V gene TRBV20-1 combines with J gene TRBJ2-5; TRBD2 is a possible D gene (5 bases). The J call may be wrong; the DNA end is better matched by TRBJ2-1. Per germline, CDR1 DFQATT and CDR2 SNEGSKA (reference sequence). This CDR3 comprises 15 residues. CDR3 residues: CSARALADSQETQFF. DNA of the CDR3: TGCAGTGCTAGGGCCCTAGCTGATAGCCAAGAGACCCAGTTCTTC.

This clonotype came up a few times. The chain employs TRBV11-3 and TRBJ2-3; 9 positions agree with TRBD1. Germline trimming cut 5 bases from V and 0 bases from J; bases unmatched to any gene: 9. The CDR3 is 17 amino acids. Germline V lookup: CDR1 SGHNT, CDR2 YENEEA. This chain's CDR3 is CASSGDRALPSTDTQYF. CDR3 nucleotide sequence: TGTGCCAGCAGCGGGGACAGGGCACTACCGAGCACAGATACGCAGTATTTT.

This chain joins TRBV12-3 or TRBV12-4 and TRBJ1-1, with D uncertain. CDR3 length equals 13 residues. Trimming took 6 bases from V and 4 from J, leaving 12 bases between them. The chain's CDR3 is CASRKKEGTEAFF. The CDR3 DNA follows: TGTGCCAGCAGAAAAAAGGAGGGCACTGAAGCTTTCTTT.

The chain joins TRBV20-1 to TRBJ2-5; D is undetermined. CDR1 and CDR2 from the germline V gene are DFQATT and SNEGSKA (reference sequence). The CDR3 spans 12 residues. V lost 4 bases, J lost 11 bases, and 17 bases lay in between. The CDR3 nucleotides are TGCAGTGCTAAGGGCACATTGAATGAGCAGTACTTC. Translation: CSAKGTLNEQYF.

The chain links TRBV7-9 to TRBJ1-2; D call uncertain. Germline loops: CDR1 SEHNR, CDR2 FQNEAQ (reference sequence). This CDR3 has 14 residues. With 2 bases removed from V and 4 bases from J, the gap between germline ends came to 11 bases. The CDR3 DNA is TGTGCCAGCAGCTTATCCCAGGCAGGCTATGGCTACACCTTC. Translating gives CASSLSQAGYGYTF.

There are a few counts of this clonotype. The V call is TRBV13, the J call TRBJ2-1; 7 bases align to TRBD1. The V segment lost 4 bases and the J segment 3 bases; nucleotides outside the gene matches: 9. The CDR3 length is 16 residues. Looked up from germline, CDR1 is PRHDT and CDR2 is FYEKMQ (reference sequence). CDR3 bases: TGTGCCAGCAGCTCCTTTAGGGGGCGCGACTACAATGAGCAGTTCTTC. This gives the protein CASSSFRGRDYNEQFF.

The chain joins TRBV4-2 to TRBJ1-4, with TRBD1 matching over 11 bases. V shed 4 bases, J shed 1 base, and the junction held 8 bases outside the gene matches. This CDR3 is 18 amino acids long. From germline, CDR1 is LGHNA and CDR2 YNFKEQ. The CDR3 sequence: CASSPRDRGTLTNEKLFF. The CDR3 nucleotides are TGTGCCAGCAGCCCCCGGGACAGGGGGACGTTAACTAATGAAAAACTGTTTTTT.

This clonotype was observed a handful of times. The chain is built from TRBV15 and TRBJ2-1; 8 bases align to TRBD2. The CDR3 is 16 residues long. Germline CDR1 reads LNHNV; CDR2 reads YYDKDF (reference sequence). V shed 4 bases and J 6 bases; nucleotides not matched to a gene: 11. The DNA of the CDR3 is TGTGCCACCAGCAAAGCTTTGGCGGGGGGAAGCAATGAGCAGTTCTTC. It is translated as CATSKALAGGSNEQFF.

The genes are TRBV12-5 and TRBJ2-7; 7 positions match TRBD1. Trimming cost V 0 bases and J 5 bases; bases outside gene matches: 1. Germline CDR1 reads LGHNT; CDR2 reads FRNRAP. The CDR3 loop spans 13 amino acids. In DNA form, the CDR3 reads TGTGCTAGTGGTTTGGTGACAGGGCACGAGCAGTACTTC. Translating gives CASGLVTGHEQYF.

The V call is TRBV5-6, the J call TRBJ2-7, with D possibly TRBD1 on 5 matching bases. The CDR3 is 14 amino acids. Looked up from germline, CDR1 is SGHDT and CDR2 is YYEEEE. Trimming removed 3 bases at V and 2 bases at J, with 12 bases between. The CDR3 DNA sequence: TGTGCCAGCAGCTCGGAGACAGTCCCCTACGAGCAGTACTTC. Translation: CASSSETVPYEQYF.

This clonotype has a handful of counts. The chain couples TRBV7-2 to TRBJ1-2; possibly TRBD1 for D (6 bases). The CDR3 totals 15 residues. With 5 bases removed from V and 3 bases from J, the gap between germline ends came to 16 bases. CDR1 and CDR2 (germline): SGHTA, FQGNSA. The DNA of the CDR3 is TGTGCCAGCAGCACGACAGGAGAGGCTTACTATGGCTACACCTTC. It specifies CASSTTGEAYYGYTF.

This clonotype was found a few times. This chain links TRBV20-1 with TRBJ1-1, with no clear D. CDR1 is DFQATT and CDR2 is SNEGSKA in the germline V gene (reference sequence). The CDR3 extends over 12 amino acids. Trimming shortened V by 2 bases and J by 4 bases, and 8 bases separated the two germline ends. Here the CDR3 DNA reads TGCAGTGCTAGACAGTCCGGCACTGAAGCTTTCTTT. This encodes CSARQSGTEAFF.